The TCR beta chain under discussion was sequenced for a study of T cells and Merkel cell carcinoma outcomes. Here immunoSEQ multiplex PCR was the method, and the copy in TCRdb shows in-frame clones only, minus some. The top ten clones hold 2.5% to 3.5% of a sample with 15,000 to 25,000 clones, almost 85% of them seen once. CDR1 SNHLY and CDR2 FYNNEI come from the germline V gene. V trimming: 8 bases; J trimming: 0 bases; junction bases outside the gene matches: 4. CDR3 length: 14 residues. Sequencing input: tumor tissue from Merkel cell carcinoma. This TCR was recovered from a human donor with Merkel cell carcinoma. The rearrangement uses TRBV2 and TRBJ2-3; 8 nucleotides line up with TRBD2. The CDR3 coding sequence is TGTGCCAGCCGACTAGCGCCTAGCACAGATACGCAGTATTTT. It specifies CASRLAPSTDTQYF.